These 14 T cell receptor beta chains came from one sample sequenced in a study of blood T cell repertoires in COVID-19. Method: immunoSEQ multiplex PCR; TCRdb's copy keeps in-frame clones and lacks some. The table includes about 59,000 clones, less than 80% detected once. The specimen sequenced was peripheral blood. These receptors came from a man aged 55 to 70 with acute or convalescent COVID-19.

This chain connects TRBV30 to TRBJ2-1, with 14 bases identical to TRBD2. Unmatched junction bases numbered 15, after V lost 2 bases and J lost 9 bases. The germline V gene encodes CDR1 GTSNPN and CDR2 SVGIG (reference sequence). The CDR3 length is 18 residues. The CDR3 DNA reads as TGTGCCTGGAGTAGCACGGGACTAGCGGGAGAAAGAGTTGGTGAGCAGTTCTTC. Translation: CAWSSTGLAGERVGEQFF.

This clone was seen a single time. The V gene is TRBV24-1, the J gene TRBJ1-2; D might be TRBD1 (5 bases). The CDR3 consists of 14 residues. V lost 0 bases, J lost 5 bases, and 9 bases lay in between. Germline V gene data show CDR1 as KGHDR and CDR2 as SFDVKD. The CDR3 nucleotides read TGTGCCACCAGTGATTTGAACAGGAGATATGGCTACACCTTC. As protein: CATSDLNRRYGYTF.

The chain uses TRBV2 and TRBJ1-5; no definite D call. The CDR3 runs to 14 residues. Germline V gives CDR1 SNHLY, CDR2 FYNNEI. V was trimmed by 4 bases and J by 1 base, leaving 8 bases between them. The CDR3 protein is CASSGEWSNQPQHF. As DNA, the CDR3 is TGTGCCAGCAGTGGAGAGTGGAGCAATCAGCCCCAGCATTTT. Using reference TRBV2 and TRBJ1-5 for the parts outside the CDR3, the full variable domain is EPEVTQTPSHQVTQMGQEVILRCVPISNHLYFYWYRQILGQKVEFLVSFYNNEISEKSEIFDDQFSVERPDGSNFTLKIRSTKLEDSAMYFCASSGEWSNQPQHFGDGTRLSIL.

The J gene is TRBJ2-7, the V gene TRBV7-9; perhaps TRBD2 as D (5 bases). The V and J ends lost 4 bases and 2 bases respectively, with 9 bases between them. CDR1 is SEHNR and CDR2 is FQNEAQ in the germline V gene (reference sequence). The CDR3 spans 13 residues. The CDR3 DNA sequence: TGTGCCAGCAGCTGGACCGGGACCTACGAGCAGTACTTC. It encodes CASSWTGTYEQYF.

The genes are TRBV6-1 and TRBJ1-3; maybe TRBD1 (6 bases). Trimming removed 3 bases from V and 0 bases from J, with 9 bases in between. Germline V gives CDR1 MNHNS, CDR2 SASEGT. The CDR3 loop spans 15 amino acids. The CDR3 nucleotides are TGTGCCAGCAGTGAGATCAGGGGCTCTGGAAACACCATATATTTT. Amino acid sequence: CASSEIRGSGNTIYF.

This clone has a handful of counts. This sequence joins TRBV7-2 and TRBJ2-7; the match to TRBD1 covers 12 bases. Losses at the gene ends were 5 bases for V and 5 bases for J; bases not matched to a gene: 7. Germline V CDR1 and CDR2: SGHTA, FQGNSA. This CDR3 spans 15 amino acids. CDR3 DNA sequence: TGTGCCAGCAGCCCACCGGGACAGGGGGCTCACGAGCAGTACTTC. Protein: CASSPPGQGAHEQYF.

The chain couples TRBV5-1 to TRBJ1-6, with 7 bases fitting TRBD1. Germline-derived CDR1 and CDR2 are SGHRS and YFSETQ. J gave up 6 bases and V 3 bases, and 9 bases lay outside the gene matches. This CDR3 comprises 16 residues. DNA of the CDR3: TGCGCCAGCAGCTCGTGGACAGGTGGGGGTAATTCACCCCTCCACTTT. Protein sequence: CASSSWTGGGNSPLHF.

CDR3 coding DNA: TGCAGCGTTGAAGTCCTCCAGGACTCCCGCACAGATACGCAGTATTTT. Amino acid sequence: CSVEVLQDSRTDTQYF. The chain carries TRBV29-1 and TRBJ2-3; tentative D call: TRBD2 (5 bases). The ends were cut back, 1 base at V and 1 base at J, with 15 bases in the middle. The CDR3 sequence is 16 residues long. Germline assignment: CDR1 SQVTM and CDR2 ANQGSEA.

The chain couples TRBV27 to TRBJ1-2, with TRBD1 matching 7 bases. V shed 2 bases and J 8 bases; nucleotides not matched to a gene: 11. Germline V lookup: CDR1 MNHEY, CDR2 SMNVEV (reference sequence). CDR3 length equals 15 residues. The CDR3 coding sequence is TGTGCCAGCAGTTTAGTTACAGGGGCTATGGAAGGCTACACCTTC. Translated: CASSLVTGAMEGYTF.

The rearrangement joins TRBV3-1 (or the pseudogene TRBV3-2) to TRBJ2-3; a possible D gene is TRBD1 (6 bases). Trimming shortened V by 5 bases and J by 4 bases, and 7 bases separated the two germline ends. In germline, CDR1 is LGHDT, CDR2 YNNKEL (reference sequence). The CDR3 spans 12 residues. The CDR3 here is CASSSGADTQYF. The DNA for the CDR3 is TGTGCCAGCAGCTCAGGGGCAGATACGCAGTATTTT.

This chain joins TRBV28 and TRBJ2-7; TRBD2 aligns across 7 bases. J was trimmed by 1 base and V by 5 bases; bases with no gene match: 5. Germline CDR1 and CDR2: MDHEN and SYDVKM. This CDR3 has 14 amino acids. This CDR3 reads CASSSPGLSYEQYF. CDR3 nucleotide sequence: TGTGCCAGCAGTAGTCCGGGACTATCCTACGAGCAGTACTTC.

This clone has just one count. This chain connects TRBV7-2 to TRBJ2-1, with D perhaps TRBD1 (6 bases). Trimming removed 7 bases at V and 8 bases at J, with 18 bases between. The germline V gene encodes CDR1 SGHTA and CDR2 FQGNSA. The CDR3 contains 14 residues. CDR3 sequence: CASTLGTIVHEQFF. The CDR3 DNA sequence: TGTGCCAGCACCCTGGGGACAATAGTACATGAGCAGTTCTTC.

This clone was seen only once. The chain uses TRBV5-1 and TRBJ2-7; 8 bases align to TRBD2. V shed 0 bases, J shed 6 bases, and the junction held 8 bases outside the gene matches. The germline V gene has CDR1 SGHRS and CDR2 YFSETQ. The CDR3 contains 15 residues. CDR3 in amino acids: CASSLVGGSGGEQYF. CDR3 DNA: TGCGCCAGCAGCTTGGTTGGAGGGAGCGGGGGCGAGCAGTACTTC.

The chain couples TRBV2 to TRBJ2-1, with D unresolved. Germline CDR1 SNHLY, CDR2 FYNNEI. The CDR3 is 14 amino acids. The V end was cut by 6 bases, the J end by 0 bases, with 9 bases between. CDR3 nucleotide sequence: TGTGCCAGCAGCCCTAGTAGCTCCTACAATGAGCAGTTCTTC. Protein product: CASSPSSSYNEQFF.